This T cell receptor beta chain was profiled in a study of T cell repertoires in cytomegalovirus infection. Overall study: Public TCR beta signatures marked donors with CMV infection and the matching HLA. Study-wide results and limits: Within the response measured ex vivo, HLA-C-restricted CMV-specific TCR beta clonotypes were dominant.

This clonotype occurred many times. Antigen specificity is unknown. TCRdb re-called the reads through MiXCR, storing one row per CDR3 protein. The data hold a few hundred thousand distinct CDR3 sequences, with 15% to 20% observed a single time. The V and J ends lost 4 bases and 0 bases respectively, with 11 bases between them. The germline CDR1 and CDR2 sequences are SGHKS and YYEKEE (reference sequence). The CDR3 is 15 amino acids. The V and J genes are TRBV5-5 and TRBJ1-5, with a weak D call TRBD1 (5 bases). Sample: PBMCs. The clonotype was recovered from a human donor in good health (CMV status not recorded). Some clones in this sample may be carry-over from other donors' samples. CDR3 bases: TGTGCCAGCAGCCGGGACCGGTATAGCAATCAGCCCCAGCATTTT. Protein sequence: CASSRDRYSNQPQHF.